The 9 T cell receptor beta chains below all came from one sample that was sequenced in a study of T cell responses to AZD1222 COVID-19 vaccine. Libraries were prepared by immunoSEQ multiplex PCR; TCRdb keeps only in-frame clonotypes and omits some of them. The sample contains roughly 110,000 clones, roughly 90% of which appear only once. The starting material was peripheral blood, obtained on day 0 of AZD1222 vaccination. These receptors all come from an adult in good health.

The gene calls are TRBV27 and TRBJ2-3; D call uncertain. Trimming took 2 bases from V and 2 from J, leaving 11 bases between them. The CDR3 runs to 15 residues. Germline V lookup: CDR1 MNHEY, CDR2 SMNVEV (reference sequence). The CDR3 here is CASSLISGPTDTQYF. The CDR3 DNA follows: TGTGCCAGCAGTTTAATAAGTGGGCCCACAGATACGCAGTATTTT.

The chain is built from TRBV2 and TRBJ1-5; 8 nucleotides line up with TRBD1. The CDR3 is made up of 16 amino acids. Germline trimming cut 1 base from V and 7 bases from J; bases unmatched to any gene: 9. Germline V CDR1 and CDR2: SNHLY, FYNNEI. CDR3 sequence (DNA): TGTGCCAGCAGTGAAGGTTTCAGGGGGCTTCGACAGCCCCAGCATTTT. Protein sequence: CASSEGFRGLRQPQHF.

The chain links TRBV24-1 to TRBJ2-2; 10 bases are shared with TRBD1. CDR3 length: 15 amino acids. CDR1 KGHDR and CDR2 SFDVKD come from the germline V gene. After removal of 4 bases from V and 6 bases from J, the junction contained 4 bases not matched to a gene. CDR3 loop: CATSDPGQGPGELFF. The CDR3 bases are TGTGCCACCAGTGACCCGGGACAGGGGCCCGGGGAGCTGTTTTTT.

The chain links TRBV14 to TRBJ2-4, with TRBD2 matching over 12 bases. The CDR3 runs 16 residues. Germline CDR1 and CDR2: SGHDN and FVKESK. V was pared by 4 bases and J by 8 bases, with 9 bases of the junction left unmatched. In DNA, the CDR3 is TGTGCCAGCAGCCCGACTAGCGGGAGCGATGCCGACATTCAGTACTTC. It translates to CASSPTSGSDADIQYF.

The CDR3 DNA follows: TGTGCCAGCAGCCACAGGGGTAACGAGCAGTACTTC. Protein product: CASSHRGNEQYF. V gene TRBV14 combines with J gene TRBJ2-7, with a possible D match to TRBD1 (6 bases). Germline CDR1 SGHDN, CDR2 FVKESK. V was trimmed by 3 bases and J by 5 bases, leaving 8 bases between them. This CDR3 region has 12 residues.

The J gene is TRBJ1-1, the V gene TRBV30, with a possible D match to TRBD1 (6 bases). The CDR3 consists of 14 residues. Germline V gene lookup returns CDR1 GTSNPN and CDR2 SVGIG (reference sequence). V was pared by 4 bases and J by 1 base, with 13 bases between. The CDR3 loop is CAWTTTGTNTEAFF. The DNA for the CDR3 is TGTGCCTGGACCACTACAGGGACGAACACTGAAGCTTTCTTT.

V is TRBV11-3 and J is TRBJ1-1, with D uncertain. CDR1 and CDR2 from the germline V gene are SGHNT and YENEEA. Trimming removed 2 bases at V and 0 bases at J, with 1 base between. The CDR3 length is 12 residues. CDR3 loop: CASSLMNTEAFF. The CDR3 nucleotides are TGTGCCAGCAGCTTAATGAACACTGAAGCTTTCTTT.

The chain couples TRBV29-1 to TRBJ2-7; D not resolved. Germline CDR1 reads SQVTM; CDR2 reads ANQGSEA. The CDR3 is 11 amino acids. V was cut by 7 bases and J by 5 bases, with 12 bases left in between. The CDR3 is CSAWMTDEQYF. In DNA form, the CDR3 reads TGCAGCGCCTGGATGACGGACGAGCAGTACTTC.

The V and J genes are TRBV11-3 and TRBJ1-1; D is ambiguous. V was trimmed by 1 base and J by 6 bases, leaving 9 bases between them. The CDR3 totals 13 residues. Germline-derived CDR1 and CDR2 are SGHNT and YENEEA. The CDR3 is CASSLVGWSEAFF. CDR3 coding DNA: TGTGCCAGCAGCTTAGTCGGATGGTCTGAAGCTTTCTTT.